This TCR beta chain is from a study of cytomegalovirus exposure and HLA in healthy donors. To note about this clone: Antigen unknown.

Separate from the roughly 630-subject first cohort was the approximately 120-subject validation cohort, to which the donors belonged. Study results and caveats: It was approximately 160 TCR beta chains that were listed as cytomegalovirus-associated.

Measured with immunoSEQ multiplex PCR; TCRdb has only the in-frame clones, and not every one. The repertoire holds approximately 300,000 clones, with 86% as singletons. Germline V gene lookup returns CDR1 SGHRS and CDR2 YFSETQ. Trimming cost V 0 bases and J 6 bases; bases outside gene matches: 14. The CDR3 contains 18 residues. Sequenced: PBMCs. The chain recombines TRBV5-1 with TRBJ2-7; 11 nucleotides line up with TRBD2. The receptor's source is a young woman in good health and CMV-seronegative. CDR3 sequence (DNA): TGCGCCAGCAGCTTGGCCGGGACTAGCGGTATTTACCTCGGCGAGCAGTACTTC. Translated, it gives CASSLAGTSGIYLGEQYF.